Listed below are T cell receptor beta chains from one sample, sequenced in a study of blood T cell repertoires in COVID-19. Assay: immunoSEQ multiplex PCR; the TCRdb copy retains only in-frame clones and omits some. This table holds 250,000 to 300,000 clones, roughly 91% found once. What was sequenced was PBMCs or T cells enriched from blood (not recorded which). The receptor source for this set is a woman aged 60-75 years who had recovered from COVID-19. The CDR3 runs from the conserved cysteine through the conserved F or W. D genes are given only for firm matches. Some rows mark clone size as missing; the rest say once, few, many or name a class of expanded clone.

D	size	V	J	CDR3	DNA
.	.	TRBV5-6	TRBJ1-1	CASTLAQGTTEAFF	TGTGCCAGCACCCTGGCCCAGGGGACCACTGAAGCTTTCTTT
TRBD1	few	TRBV7-9	TRBJ2-7	CASSVGQAPYEQYF	TGTGCCAGCAGCGTTGGACAGGCCCCCTACGAGCAGTACTTC
TRBD1	few	TRBV4-1	TRBJ2-7	CASSQLQGRGQYF	TGCGCCAGCAGCCAACTACAGGGGCGCGGGCAGTACTTC
TRBD2	.	TRBV11-2	TRBJ2-1	CASSFPRRTSGRDEQFF	TGTGCCAGCAGCTTCCCCCGACGCACTAGCGGGAGGGATGAGCAGTTCTTC
.	.	TRBV30	TRBJ2-7	CAWNAVGAGGYEQYF	TGTGCCTGGAATGCGGTGGGGGCAGGAGGATACGAGCAGTACTTC
.	.	TRBV5-1	TRBJ2-1	CASTTREAGTYNEQFF	TGCGCCAGCACCACCAGGGAGGCGGGGACCTACAATGAGCAGTTCTTC
.	.	TRBV10-3	TRBJ2-3	CAIAQSGLKTDTQYF	TGTGCCATCGCCCAATCGGGACTTAAAACAGATACGCAGTATTTT
.	once	TRBV4-1	TRBJ2-2	CASSQASVFGSQNTGELFF	TGCGCCAGCAGCCAAGCGAGTGTGTTCGGGAGCCAGAACACCGGGGAGCTGTTTTTT
.	.	TRBV19	TRBJ2-1	CASSILGSSYNEQFF	TGTGCCAGTAGTATCTTGGGGAGCTCCTACAATGAGCAGTTCTTC
.	.	TRBV28	TRBJ2-5	CASSFQTIETQYF	TGTGCCAGCAGTTTCCAGACAATTGAGACCCAGTACTTC
.	.	TRBV5-8	TRBJ2-1	CASPVGLTYNEQFF	TGTGCCAGTCCGGTCGGACTTACCTACAATGAGCAGTTCTTC
TRBD1	.	TRBV27	TRBJ1-4	CASSSPSTGVGLFF	TGTGCCAGCAGTTCTCCCTCAACAGGGGTAGGGCTGTTTTTT
TRBD1	.	TRBV5-1	TRBJ2-1	CASSLFETGVDEQFF	TGCGCCAGCAGCTTGTTTGAGACAGGGGTGGATGAGCAGTTCTTC
TRBD1	once	TRBV7-3	TRBJ2-5	CATRIQGSETQYF	TGTGCCACCCGAATACAGGGGTCGGAGACCCAGTACTTC
TRBD1	.	TRBV10-2	TRBJ2-4	CASSRTGGKGNIQYF	TGCGCCAGCAGCCGGACAGGGGGAAAAGGGAACATTCAGTACTTC
.	once	TRBV29-1	TRBJ1-2	CSVDAYGGYTF	TGCAGCGTTGACGCTTACGGTGGCTACACCTTC
.	few	TRBV2	TRBJ1-5	CASRADISNQPQHF	TGTGCCAGCAGGGCCGACATAAGCAATCAGCCCCAGCATTTT
.	.	TRBV29-1	TRBJ1-1	CSVEVPNTEAFF	TGCAGCGTTGAAGTTCCTAACACTGAAGCTTTCTTT
.	.	TRBV13	TRBJ2-2	CASSSLETNTGELFF	TGTGCCAGCAGCTCCCTGGAGACGAACACCGGGGAGCTGTTTTTT
TRBD2	.	TRBV27	TRBJ2-1	CASSRLAGEGEQFF	TGTGCCAGCAGCCGACTAGCGGGGGAAGGTGAGCAGTTCTTC
.	once	TRBV6-5	TRBJ1-3	CAAGVGSGNTIYF	TGTGCCGCGGGAGTAGGGTCTGGAAACACCATATATTTT
.	.	TRBV18	TRBJ1-3	CASSASSGNTIYF	TGTGCCAGCTCCGCTAGCTCTGGAAACACCATATATTTT
.	.	TRBV27	TRBJ2-7	CASQLALYEQYF	TGTGCCAGCCAGTTGGCTTTATACGAGCAGTACTTC
TRBD1	.	TRBV2	TRBJ1-5	CASRLKGTAYSNQPQHF	TGTGCCAGCAGGTTGAAAGGGACAGCTTATAGCAATCAGCCCCAGCATTTT
.	.	TRBV6-5	TRBJ1-2	CASSYSRGNYGYTF	TGTGCCAGCAGTTACTCTCGGGGGAACTATGGCTACACCTTC
TRBD1	.	TRBV28	TRBJ1-2	CASSEGQVNGYTF	TGTGCCAGCAGTGAGGGACAGGTCAACGGCTACACCTTC
.	.	TRBV5-1	TRBJ1-2	CASSSRYPGGLYGYTF	TGCGCCAGCAGCTCCCGTTATCCGGGTGGATTGTATGGCTACACCTTC
TRBD1	.	TRBV28	TRBJ1-1	CASGTGVHTEAFF	TGTGCCAGCGGAACAGGGGTGCACACTGAAGCTTTCTTT
TRBD1	.	TRBV18	TRBJ1-4	CASSRNGQGNNEKLFF	TGTGCCAGCTCACGGAATGGACAGGGCAATAATGAAAAACTGTTTTTT
.	once	TRBV3-1/TRBV3-2	TRBJ2-3	CASSQVSSTDTQYF	TGTGCCAGCAGCCAAGTCTCGAGCACAGATACGCAGTATTTT
.	.	TRBV7-9	TRBJ1-4	CASSPPGGNEKLFF	TGTGCCAGCAGCCCCCCCGGGGGAAATGAAAAACTGTTTTTT
TRBD1	few	TRBV9	TRBJ1-1	CASSAEDRAYGTEAFF	TGTGCCAGCAGCGCTGAGGACAGGGCCTATGGCACTGAAGCTTTCTTT
TRBD2	.	TRBV5-1	TRBJ2-5	CASSSLLRLADRETQYF	TGCGCCAGCAGCTCCCTCCTCAGACTAGCGGATAGAGAGACCCAGTACTTC
TRBD1	.	TRBV6-6	TRBJ1-5	CASRPTGGNQPQHF	TGTGCCAGCAGACCGACAGGGGGAAATCAGCCCCAGCATTTT
.	once	TRBV28	TRBJ1-3	CASSPPGGRFSGNTIYF	TGTGCCAGCAGTCCCCCGGGGGGGCGCTTCTCTGGAAACACCATATATTTT
TRBD2	.	TRBV9	TRBJ2-1	CASSYSGGRENEQFF	TGTGCCAGCAGCTACTCCGGCGGGAGGGAGAATGAGCAGTTCTTC
.	.	TRBV10-3	TRBJ1-3	CAISEQGSGNTIYF	TGTGCCATCAGTGAGCAGGGCTCTGGAAACACCATATATTTT
TRBD1	.	TRBV18	TRBJ1-1	CATSGQENTEAFF	TGTGCTACCTCCGGACAGGAGAACACTGAAGCTTTCTTT
.	.	TRBV29-1	TRBJ1-5	CSVAGGGNQPQHF	TGCAGCGTTGCGGGAGGCGGCAATCAGCCCCAGCATTTT
.	.	TRBV30	TRBJ2-5	CAWSSGGETQYF	TGTGCCTGGAGCTCCGGAGGAGAGACCCAGTACTTC
.	.	TRBV28	TRBJ2-7	CASSTGGPAYEQYF	TGTGCCAGCAGTACCGGAGGGCCGGCCTACGAGCAGTACTTC
.	.	TRBV24-1	TRBJ2-1	CATGSGSWGEQFF	TGTGCCACCGGCAGCGGGTCCTGGGGTGAGCAGTTCTTC
TRBD2	.	TRBV7-3	TRBJ2-7	CASSLSGLAVYEQYF	TGTGCCAGCAGCCTTTCGGGACTAGCGGTCTACGAGCAGTACTTC
TRBD1	.	TRBV27	TRBJ1-5	CASSLTGNQPQHF	TGTGCCAGCAGTTTGACAGGGAATCAGCCCCAGCATTTT
TRBD2	.	TRBV28	TRBJ2-1	CASSSPPGGGPNEQFF	TGTGCCAGCAGCTCCCCTCCTGGCGGGGGGCCCAATGAGCAGTTCTTC
.	few	TRBV6-6	TRBJ2-3	CASSYAVETKDF	TGTGCCAGCAGTTACGCCGTGGAGACTAAGGATTTT
TRBD1	.	TRBV28	TRBJ1-5	CASRIGTGAWQPQHF	TGTGCCAGCAGGATCGGGACAGGGGCCTGGCAGCCCCAGCATTTT
.	once	TRBV6-1	TRBJ2-1	CASSLRSSSYNEQFF	TGTGCCAGCAGCCTCCGGTCGAGCTCCTACAATGAGCAGTTCTTC